This entry features one T cell receptor (beta chain) sequence. Its antigen remains unknown. There are 15 residues in the CDR3. The germline V and J ends were trimmed by 4 bases and 1 base, with 13 bases remaining between them. Germline-derived CDR1 and CDR2 are SNHLY and FYNNEI. Sequenced by immunoSEQ multiplex PCR; TCRdb stores in-frame clones only, minus some. Found here are 80,000 to 95,000 clones, around 77% of them singletons; the top ten hold over 0.95%. These data come from a study of vaccination effects on CD4 cells after COVID-19. Study-level information: After the second dose, samples were taken at median day 72.

The ViraFEST assay expanded antigen-specific CD4+ T cells with viral peptide pools before sequencing. Subsequent to a culture period of more than 8 days, CD4+ T cells were isolated. It was two doses of either the BNT162b2 or mRNA-1273 vaccine that participants received. Absence of prior SARS-CoV-2 infection characterized the vaccine recipients, who showed negative nucleocapsid antibodies. Cultivation was performed at a few million PBMC per well with approximately 9 IU/ml IL-2 and around 10 ug/ml peptides added. The study's findings and limits: Clones that were induced by infection or by vaccine showed marked contraction late after vaccination.

The chain recombines TRBV2 with TRBJ2-5; TRBD2 is a possible D gene (5 bases). Source: CD4+ T cells from PBMCs cultured with HCoV-OC43 spike peptides, taken after COVID-19 vaccination. Documented subset: HCoV-OC43 spike overlapping peptide pool stimulation. The TCR originated in a human donor who received a COVID-19 vaccine. The CDR3 sequence: CASSALEARQETQYF. The CDR3 bases are TGTGCCAGCAGTGCTTTGGAGGCCCGCCAAGAGACCCAGTACTTC. Full variable domain (remainder filled in from reference TRBV2 and TRBJ2-5): EPEVTQTPSHQVTQMGQEVILRCVPISNHLYFYWYRQILGQKVEFLVSFYNNEISEKSEIFDDQFSVERPDGSNFTLKIRSTKLEDSAMYFCASSALEARQETQYFGPGTRLLVL.